These 28 T cell receptor beta chains were sequenced from one sample in a study of follicular helper T cells after annual influenza vaccination (dated 2017 in TCRdb). Library prep was done by the immunoSEQ multiplex PCR assay. Sourced from immuneACCESS, this table was stored by TCRdb with only in-frame sequences that have V and J called. A share of the clones is absent; for the studies checked, an unresolved V gene accounts for under half, and the remainder has no known explanation. In all, the sample holds 3,500 to 5,000 clones, and roughly four fifths of those were seen once. The top ten constitute around 0.9% of the sample. Interpreted using the paper, the time point label stands for: 2015-2016 season, 7 days after influenza vaccination. The sample was CXCR5+ CD38- circulating T follicular helper cells from blood, taken 7 days after influenza vaccination. The sample's cell subset or site, from its label and the paper: circulating Tfh, non-naive CD4+CXCR5+PD-1+ (ICOS+CD38+ or ICOS-CD38-). Source of these receptors: an adult who received the influenza vaccine.

The rearrangement joins TRBV6-5 to TRBJ2-3; weak D call: TRBD2 (5 bases). V lost 0 bases to trimming and J lost 2 bases, with 12 bases between them. Per germline, CDR1 MNHEY and CDR2 SVGAGI. This CDR3 comprises 16 residues. Here the CDR3 DNA reads TGTGCCAGCAGTTACTCGGGTGCGGGTACCACAGATACGCAGTATTTT. It translates to CASSYSGAGTTDTQYF.

The V and J genes are TRBV5-1 and TRBJ2-3; the D gene is possibly TRBD2 (6 bases). The CDR3 covers 15 residues. Germline CDR1 and CDR2: SGHRS and YFSETQ. V was cut by 0 bases and J by 2 bases, with 10 bases left in between. The CDR3 sequence: CASSLGAGTTDTQYF. CDR3 nucleotide sequence: TGCGCCAGCAGCTTGGGGGCGGGGACCACAGATACGCAGTATTTT.

The chain carries TRBV7-2 and TRBJ2-1, with a weak D call TRBD2 (5 bases). V shed 4 bases and J shed 1 base, with 11 bases lying between them. This CDR3 region has 15 residues. CDR1 and CDR2 (germline): SGHTA, FQGNSA. The CDR3 region has the DNA TGTGCCAGCAGCTACCCTCGCGGGTCCTACAATGAGCAGTTCTTC. It is translated as CASSYPRGSYNEQFF.

The J gene is TRBJ2-2, the V gene TRBV6-5; 7 nucleotides agree with TRBD1. Germline lookup yields CDR1 MNHEY and CDR2 SVGAGI. This CDR3 region has 14 residues. V shed 8 bases, J shed 3 bases, and the junction held 6 bases outside the gene matches. CDR3 sequence (DNA): TGTGCCAGCCGCCGACAGGGAGACACCGGGGAGCTGTTTTTT. It yields the protein CASRRQGDTGELFF.

The rearrangement joins TRBV5-5 to TRBJ1-1; D gene uncertain. There are 13 residues in the CDR3. Trimming stripped 5 bases from V and 0 bases from J, with 8 bases between. CDR1 and CDR2 (germline): SGHKS, YYEKEE (reference sequence). In nucleotides, the CDR3 is TGTGCCAGCAGTCGGGCTTTGAACACTGAAGCTTTCTTT. Its protein is CASSRALNTEAFF.

The chain has TRBV5-5 and TRBJ1-4, with TRBD1 matching 7 bases. The germline V gene encodes CDR1 SGHKS and CDR2 YYEKEE (reference sequence). This CDR3 is 15 amino acids long. V lost 4 bases and J lost 0; bases outside the gene matches: 3. CDR3 protein: CASSIGTATNEKLFF. CDR3 in DNA: TGTGCCAGCAGCATAGGGACAGCAACTAATGAAAAACTGTTTTTT.

CDR3 residues: CASSFVVGRNQPQHF. In DNA, the CDR3 is TGTGCCAGCAGTTTTGTGGTGGGGCGCAATCAGCCCCAGCATTTT. The chain combines TRBV28 with TRBJ1-5, with a weak D call TRBD1 (5 bases). The ends were cut back, 3 bases at V and 2 bases at J, with 11 bases in the middle. CDR1 is MDHEN and CDR2 is SYDVKM in the germline V gene. This CDR3 is 15 amino acids long.

Concerning this clone: The same CDR3 also results from other DNA sequences found in this sample. V gene TRBV7-2 combines with J gene TRBJ2-7; D perhaps matches TRBD2 (7 bases). Trimming stripped 6 bases from V and 6 bases from J, with 15 bases between. CDR3 length: 13 amino acids. Germline V lookup: CDR1 SGHTA, CDR2 FQGNSA. CDR3 sequence reads: CASRREGGREQYF. Here the CDR3 DNA reads TGTGCCAGCAGAAGGGAGGGGGGTCGCGAGCAGTACTTC.

This chain uses TRBV7-9 with TRBJ2-7; TRBD2 matches 9 bases. The V segment lost 1 base and the J segment 3 bases; nucleotides outside the gene matches: 1. Germline CDR1 is SEHNR and CDR2 is FQNEAQ (reference sequence). This CDR3 has 14 amino acids. CDR3 sequence: CASSLGGGGYEQYF. CDR3 in DNA: TGTGCCAGCAGCTTAGGCGGGGGGGGCTACGAGCAGTACTTC.

The V call is TRBV4-2, the J call TRBJ2-3, with 10 bases lining up with TRBD1. J was trimmed by 7 bases and V by 3 bases; bases with no gene match: 10. CDR3 length equals 16 residues. Germline V gives CDR1 LGHNA, CDR2 YNFKEQ. CDR3: CASSQDWTGGVYTQYF. CDR3 bases: TGTGCCAGCAGCCAGGACTGGACAGGGGGAGTTTATACGCAGTATTTT.

Turning to this clone: A read error may account for a junction end that differs from germline. The rearrangement uses TRBV7-7 and TRBJ2-5; D perhaps matches TRBD1 (6 bases). Per the germline V gene, CDR1 is SSHAT and CDR2 is FNYEAQ (reference sequence). The CDR3 has 13 amino acids. The CDR3 nucleotides are TGTGCTAGCAGCTTAGAGAGGGGGGAGACCCAGTACTTC. Protein sequence: CASSLERGETQYF.

The chain employs TRBV6-4 and TRBJ2-1; 7 bases match TRBD1. Germline V gene lookup returns CDR1 MRHNA and CDR2 SNTAGT. The CDR3 consists of 16 residues. Trimming removed 2 bases from V and 6 bases from J; junction bases left unmatched: 10. In DNA form, the CDR3 reads TGTGCCAGCAGTGACCTCACAGGGGCGAAACTCAATGAGCAGTTCTTC. It is translated as CASSDLTGAKLNEQFF.

The V and J genes are TRBV28 and TRBJ1-2; 11 nucleotides line up with TRBD1. Per the germline V gene, CDR1 is MDHEN and CDR2 is SYDVKM. The CDR3 loop spans 15 amino acids. The ends lost 6 bases at V and 4 bases at J; junction bases unmatched: 7. CDR3 region: CASSPGTGGRYGYTF. As DNA, the CDR3 is TGTGCCAGCAGCCCCGGGACAGGGGGACGCTATGGCTACACCTTC.

The chain links TRBV7-9 to TRBJ1-5; D possibly corresponds to TRBD1 (6 bases). The CDR3 has 13 amino acids. Trimming took off 5 bases at V and 5 bases at J, with 10 bases between the two ends. Germline V gene lookup returns CDR1 SEHNR and CDR2 FQNEAQ (reference sequence). The CDR3 loop reads CASSEDSYQPQHF. CDR3 DNA sequence: TGTGCCAGCAGCGAGGACAGTTATCAGCCCCAGCATTTT.

The genes are TRBV7-2 and TRBJ2-7; perhaps TRBD1 as D (5 bases). The germline V and J ends were trimmed by 6 bases and 1 base, with 19 bases remaining between them. CDR1 and CDR2 (germline): SGHTA, FQGNSA. The CDR3 contains 16 residues. In nucleotides, the CDR3 is TGTGCCAGCAGACCTCCCCGGACAACCCATTCCTACGAGCAGTACTTC. As protein: CASRPPRTTHSYEQYF.

The J gene is TRBJ1-6, the V gene TRBV5-1, with D uncertain. Germline V gives CDR1 SGHRS, CDR2 YFSETQ. There are 13 residues in the CDR3. Deletions cut 0 bases from V and 7 bases from J, with 5 bases between. CDR3 amino acids: CASSLEVNSPLHF. CDR3 nucleotides: TGCGCCAGCAGCTTGGAGGTAAATTCACCCCTCCACTTT.

V usage is TRBV4-2 and J usage is TRBJ1-5, with D maybe TRBD1 (6 bases). The germline V gene has CDR1 LGHNA and CDR2 YNFKEQ. This CDR3 spans 15 amino acids. The germline V and J ends were trimmed by 0 bases and 8 bases, with 14 bases remaining between them. This CDR3 reads CASSQDEQGSKPQHF. The CDR3 region has the DNA TGTGCCAGCAGCCAAGATGAACAGGGATCAAAGCCCCAGCATTTT.

The CDR3, as DNA: TGTGCCAGCTCCCTAGGGACTAGCGGGGGATCCGCCCGCACAGATACGCAGTATTTT. This translates into CASSLGTSGGSARTDTQYF. The chain carries TRBV18 and TRBJ2-3; 14 nucleotides agree with TRBD2. The V segment lost 6 bases and the J segment 1 base; nucleotides outside the gene matches: 12. The CDR3 is 19 amino acids. The germline V gene encodes CDR1 KGHSH and CDR2 LQKENI.

This chain's CDR3 is CASSIDRGAGYEQYF. DNA for the CDR3: TGTGCCAGTAGTATCGACAGGGGCGCCGGCTACGAGCAGTACTTC. The genes are TRBV19 and TRBJ2-7; 8 positions match TRBD1. The CDR3 runs to 15 residues. Germline loops: CDR1 LNHDA, CDR2 SQIVND (reference sequence). J lost 3 bases, V lost 3 bases, and 7 bases had no gene match.

In its sample, this clone was seen a few times. V usage is TRBV27 and J usage is TRBJ1-6; D not resolved. CDR1 is MNHEY and CDR2 is SMNVEV in the germline V gene (reference sequence). This CDR3 has 15 amino acids. V lost 7 bases and J 0 bases, leaving 10 bases between the germline ends. The CDR3 DNA follows: TGTGCCAGCACGTCGAGGAGCTCCTATAATTCACCCCTCCACTTT. Its translation is CASTSRSSYNSPLHF.

This clone has a single count. The chain employs TRBV15 and TRBJ2-7; a weak D match, TRBD1 (6 bases). Trimming took 0 bases from V and 13 from J, leaving 16 bases between them. From germline, CDR1 is LNHNV and CDR2 YYDKDF (reference sequence). The CDR3 totals 13 residues. The CDR3 coding sequence is TGTGCCACCAGCAGAGATCTTGCAACAGGGCACTACTTC. The encoded protein is CATSRDLATGHYF.

V and J are TRBV4-2 and TRBJ2-3; the D gene is possibly TRBD2 (5 bases). This CDR3 has 15 residues. The ends were cut back, 3 bases at V and 2 bases at J, with 12 bases in the middle. Germline CDR1 LGHNA, CDR2 YNFKEQ. Here the CDR3 DNA reads TGTGCCAGCAGCCATCGAGCGGACGACACAGATACGCAGTATTTT. As protein: CASSHRADDTDTQYF.

The V gene is TRBV5-4, the J gene TRBJ2-2; 9 bases agree with TRBD2. CDR1 and CDR2 from the germline V gene are SGHNT and YYREEE (reference sequence). The CDR3 consists of 16 residues. The J segment lost 4 bases and the V segment lost 1 base, leaving 5 bases of the junction unmatched. The CDR3 spells CASSLRVAGVTGELFF. In DNA form, the CDR3 reads TGTGCCAGCAGCTTGAGGGTAGCGGGAGTCACCGGGGAGCTGTTTTTT.

A few counts support this clone. This chain links TRBV7-9 with TRBJ1-3; D gene ambiguous. V gave up 5 bases and J gave up 4 bases, with 15 bases separating them. Germline values: CDR1 SEHNR, CDR2 FQNEAQ (reference sequence). The CDR3 runs 15 residues. The CDR3: CASSPYALRGNTIYF. The CDR3 nucleotides are TGTGCCAGCAGCCCATACGCCCTTAGGGGAAACACCATATATTTT.

This chain uses TRBV7-6 with TRBJ1-5; 8 nucleotides line up with TRBD1. CDR1 and CDR2 (germline): SGHVS, FNYEAQ. The V and J ends lost 1 base and 7 bases, in that order; junction bases with no gene match: 0. The CDR3 has 13 residues. CDR3 region: CASSLGTGQPQHF. CDR3 sequence (DNA): TGTGCCAGCAGCTTAGGGACAGGGCAGCCCCAGCATTTT.

The chain combines TRBV7-9 with TRBJ2-1; D tentatively reads TRBD1 or TRBD2 (7 bases each). V lost 3 bases, J lost 5 bases, and 17 bases lay in between. Germline V lookup: CDR1 SEHNR, CDR2 FQNEAQ (reference sequence). The CDR3 is 16 amino acids. As DNA, the CDR3 is TGTGCCAGCAGCTTCTCAGGGGCAGGGGGGGACAATGAGCAGTTCTTC. Residues: CASSFSGAGGDNEQFF.

The chain combines TRBV19 with TRBJ2-7, with TRBD2 matching 8 bases. Germline loops: CDR1 LNHDA, CDR2 SQIVND (reference sequence). J gave up 2 bases and V 3 bases, and 9 bases lay outside the gene matches. The CDR3 length is 16 residues. CDR3 in amino acids: CASSMRVSGRTYEQYF. The CDR3 bases are TGTGCCAGTAGTATGCGGGTGAGCGGGAGAACCTACGAGCAGTACTTC.

This chain joins TRBV7-9 and TRBJ2-2; D may be TRBD1 (6 bases). Germline assignment: CDR1 SEHNR and CDR2 FQNEAQ (reference sequence). The V gene lost 5 bases and the J gene lost 3 bases, with 19 bases spanning the gap. CDR3 length: 17 amino acids. The CDR3 here is CASSRLGRAGDTGELFF. The CDR3 DNA sequence: TGTGCCAGCAGCCGTTTGGGACGGGCAGGGGACACCGGGGAGCTGTTTTTT. Supplemented by reference TRBV7-9 and TRBJ2-2, the full variable domain reads DTGVSQNPRHKITKRGQNVTFRCDPISEHNRLYWYRQTLGQGPEFLTYFQNEAQLEKSRLLSDRFSAERPKGSFSTLEIQRTEQGDSAMYLCASSRLGRAGDTGELFFGEGSRLTVL.